This T cell receptor beta chain was found in a study of T-cell memory formation after mild COVID-19. Study results and limitations: Contracting clones localized mainly to CM and EM when CD4+ and mainly to EMRA when CD8+. A second wave of clones peaked on day 37, and their SARS-CoV-2 specificity went unconfirmed. A subset of responding clones appeared in pre-infection memory, suggesting cross-reactive memory joined.

It was 5'RACE with constant-segment primers that produced the TCR alpha and TCR beta cDNA libraries, which carried sample barcodes and UMIs. TCRdb re-called the 5' RACE reads with MiXCR, one entry per CDR3 protein. The sample consists of under 250,000 distinct CDR3 sequences, about 11% of them appearing once. This clonotype showed up many times. What it binds is not known. CDR3 size: 18 residues. The germline V gene has CDR1 ENHRY and CDR2 SYGVKD. V was clipped by 3 bases and J by 1 base; unmatched bases: 8. The origin of this receptor is a man in his late teens or twenties who had mild COVID-19 (a few samples of this study predate the infection). Cell type and time point are not known. The rearrangement joins TRBV10-3 to TRBJ2-3; 12 bases align to TRBD2. The sample consisted of PBMCs or a T cell subset sorted from them (not recorded which). The chain's CDR3 is CAISDASGGAGRTDTQYF. The CDR3 nucleotides read TGTGCCATCAGTGATGCTAGCGGGGGGGCAGGGCGCACAGATACGCAGTATTTT.